The 24 T cell receptor beta chains below all came from one sample that was sequenced in a study of T cell responses to AZD1222 COVID-19 vaccine. TCRdb's copy holds only in-frame clones and misses some; the assay was immunoSEQ multiplex PCR. The sample contains roughly 100,000 clones, 89% of which appear only once. Here the sequenced sample was peripheral blood, taken 28 days after the second AZD1222 dose. Every receptor here comes from an adult who received the AZD1222 COVID-19 vaccine.

V and J are TRBV12-1 and TRBJ2-4. TRBV12-1 is shown as a pseudogene. This CDR3 has 16 residues. The CDR3 is CASSFISELAKNIQYF. CDR3 sequence (DNA): TGTGCCAGCAGCTTTATATCGGAACTAGCCAAAAACATTCAGTACTTC.

The CDR3 spells CASSSLRLAGGGRGQFF. CDR3 DNA sequence: TGTGCCAGCAGCTCTCTTCGACTAGCGGGAGGGGGGCGAGGGCAGTTCTTC. The chain combines TRBV11-2 with TRBJ2-1, with TRBD2 identical over 14 bases. The V segment lost 4 bases and the J segment 12 bases; nucleotides outside the gene matches: 14. The germline gives CDR1 SGHAT, CDR2 FQNNGV. The CDR3 has 17 amino acids.

The J gene is TRBJ2-7, the V gene TRBV4-3, with 9 bases lining up with TRBD1. The CDR3 consists of 16 residues. Germline V gene lookup returns CDR1 LGHNA and CDR2 YSLEER. J was trimmed by 1 base and V by 3 bases; bases with no gene match: 7. CDR3 in amino acids: CASSHTGGRESYEQYF. The DNA for the CDR3 is TGCGCCAGCAGCCACACAGGGGGCAGAGAGTCCTACGAGCAGTACTTC.

The rearrangement links TRBV27 to TRBJ2-7, with TRBD2 matching 13 bases. J was trimmed by 6 bases and V by 4 bases; bases with no gene match: 6. CDR3 length: 15 residues. Looked up from germline, CDR1 is MNHEY and CDR2 is SMNVEV (reference sequence). CDR3 in amino acids: CASSSGLAGLFEQYF. The CDR3 nucleotides are TGTGCCAGCAGTTCGGGACTAGCGGGGCTCTTCGAGCAGTACTTC.

The rearrangement links TRBV6-5 to TRBJ1-3; D uncertain. This CDR3 comprises 12 residues. Trimming took off 7 bases at V and 0 bases at J, with 4 bases between the two ends. Germline CDR1 is MNHEY and CDR2 is SVGAGI. CDR3 region: CASKGSGNTIYF. The CDR3 region has the DNA TGTGCCAGCAAGGGCTCTGGAAACACCATATATTTT.

The chain couples TRBV30 to TRBJ1-2, with 8 nucleotides matching TRBD1. The CDR3 has 15 amino acids. The ends lost 0 bases at V and 5 bases at J; junction bases unmatched: 8. The germline V gene encodes CDR1 GTSNPN and CDR2 SVGIG (reference sequence). CDR3 sequence: CAWSVLDRGAYGYTF. For the CDR3, the DNA is TGTGCCTGGAGTGTACTAGACAGGGGAGCGTATGGCTACACCTTC.

The chain has TRBV5-1 and TRBJ2-7, with TRBD1 identical over 12 bases. The CDR3 is 15 amino acids. Germline loops: CDR1 SGHRS, CDR2 YFSETQ. After removal of 3 bases from V and 9 bases from J, the junction contained 10 bases not matched to a gene. CDR3 DNA: TGCGCCAGCAGCTCGCTGGGACAGGGGGCTGATGGGCAGTACTTC. Its translation is CASSSLGQGADGQYF.

CDR3 nucleotides: TGTGCCAGCTCACCACTGACGAGTCCCTACAATGAGCAGTTCTTC. It specifies CASSPLTSPYNEQFF. The V gene is TRBV18, the J gene TRBJ2-1; D gene unclear. Germline V gene data show CDR1 as KGHSH and CDR2 as LQKENI. V shed 1 base and J shed 2 bases, with 9 bases lying between them. The CDR3 runs to 15 residues.

The chain has TRBV4-3 and TRBJ1-2, with D possibly matching TRBD1 (6 bases). V lost 0 bases and J lost 5, with 13 bases in between. The length of the CDR3 is 15 residues. In germline, CDR1 is LGHNA, CDR2 YSLEER. The DNA of the CDR3 is TGCGCCAGCAGCCAAGAAGGGGGGTCAGCGTATGGCTACACCTTC. It is translated as CASSQEGGSAYGYTF.

CDR3 sequence (DNA): TGTGCCAGCAGTTACCTACAGGGCTACGAGCAGTACTTC. Amino acid sequence: CASSYLQGYEQYF. V gene TRBV6-2 or TRBV6-3 combines with J gene TRBJ2-7, with D tentatively TRBD1 (6 bases). The CDR3 consists of 13 residues. The V gene lost 2 bases and the J gene lost 3 bases, with 8 bases spanning the gap. Germline loops: CDR1 MNHEY, CDR2 SVGEGT.

The chain combines TRBV2 with TRBJ1-1, with D perhaps matching TRBD1 (5 bases). CDR3 length equals 12 residues. Trimming left V 6 bases short and J 6 bases short, with 11 bases between. CDR1 SNHLY and CDR2 FYNNEI come from the germline V gene. This CDR3 is CASRQEGAEAFF. The CDR3, as DNA: TGTGCCAGCAGACAGGAGGGCGCTGAAGCTTTCTTT.

The chain has TRBV28 and TRBJ1-1; D ambiguous. This CDR3 contains 13 residues. CDR1 is MDHEN and CDR2 is SYDVKM in the germline V gene. Trimming stripped 5 bases from V and 11 bases from J, with 18 bases between. CDR3 bases: TGTGCCAGCAGTACCCACCTCTTGCGGCGGGCTTTCTTT. Its protein is CASSTHLLRRAFF.

This chain connects TRBV11-2 to TRBJ2-2, with unresolved D. This CDR3 is built from 16 residues. CDR1 is SGHAT and CDR2 is FQNNGV in the germline V gene. V lost 1 base to trimming and J lost 1 base, with 10 bases between them. CDR3 loop: CASSLVIRENTGELFF. CDR3 nucleotides: TGTGCCAGCAGCTTAGTGATTAGGGAGAACACCGGGGAGCTGTTTTTT.

The V and J genes are TRBV2 and TRBJ2-5, with D perhaps assigned TRBD1 or TRBD2 (7 bases each). This CDR3 is 15 amino acids long. Germline V lookup: CDR1 SNHLY, CDR2 FYNNEI. With 3 bases removed from V and 3 bases from J, the gap between germline ends came to 14 bases. This CDR3 reads CASSDGGGGKETQYF. The CDR3 DNA sequence: TGTGCCAGCAGTGATGGGGGAGGGGGCAAAGAGACCCAGTACTTC.

V gene TRBV10-1 combines with J gene TRBJ2-7; TRBD2 agrees at 9 bases. The CDR3 loop spans 12 amino acids. Germline V gene sequence: CDR1 WNHNN, CDR2 SYGVQD (reference sequence). V gave up 0 bases and J gave up 12 bases; unmatched junction bases: 3. In nucleotides, the CDR3 is TGCGCCAGCAGTGAGTCCGGACTAGCGACGTACTTC. It translates to CASSESGLATYF.

The chain employs TRBV3-1 (or the pseudogene TRBV3-2) and TRBJ2-1; TRBD2 matches at 11 bases. Per the germline V gene, CDR1 is LGHDT and CDR2 is YNNKEL (reference sequence). After removal of 4 bases from V and 10 bases from J, the junction contained 3 bases not matched to a gene. This CDR3 comprises 13 residues. CDR3 amino acids: CASSLLAGGEQFF. The CDR3 DNA follows: TGTGCCAGCAGCCTCTTAGCGGGAGGGGAGCAGTTCTTC.

V gene TRBV5-1 combines with J gene TRBJ2-7; 13 bases map to TRBD2. This CDR3 has 18 amino acids. V shed 4 bases, J shed 0 bases, and the junction held 10 bases outside the gene matches. Germline V gene sequence: CDR1 SGHRS, CDR2 YFSETQ. CDR3 nucleotide sequence: TGCGCCAGCAGCCTGGGGGGACTAGCGGGGACGAGCTCCTACGAGCAGTACTTC. Amino acids: CASSLGGLAGTSSYEQYF.

The rearrangement links TRBV27 to TRBJ2-2; TRBD1 matches at 7 bases. Trimming cost V 8 bases and J 4 bases; bases outside gene matches: 10. CDR1 and CDR2 from the germline V gene are MNHEY and SMNVEV (reference sequence). This CDR3 spans 15 amino acids. This chain's CDR3 is CASEKTGIGTGELFF. The CDR3 coding sequence is TGTGCCAGCGAAAAGACAGGGATCGGCACCGGGGAGCTGTTTTTT.

This chain joins TRBV5-4 and TRBJ2-3, with D possibly TRBD2 on 7 matching bases. Trimming pared 4 bases from V and 1 base from J, leaving 16 bases between. CDR3 length: 16 amino acids. Germline CDR1 is SGHNT and CDR2 is YYREEE (reference sequence). CDR3 region: CASSTGGGARTDTQYF. As DNA, the CDR3 is TGTGCCAGCAGCACCGGAGGGGGGGCGCGCACAGATACGCAGTATTTT.

This clone was detected only a few times. The chain carries TRBV7-2 and TRBJ1-1, with D uncertain. Trimming cost V 5 bases and J 1 base, with 8 bases left between them. Per the germline V gene, CDR1 is SGHTA and CDR2 is FQGNSA. The CDR3 extends over 13 amino acids. The CDR3 sequence is CASSATWNTEAFF. CDR3 bases: TGTGCCAGCAGCGCAACATGGAACACTGAAGCTTTCTTT. The complete variable domain, with remaining parts taken from reference TRBV7-2 and TRBJ1-1, reads GAGVSQSPSNKVTEKGKDVELRCDPISGHTALYWYRQSLGQGLEFLIYFQGNSAPDKSGLPSDRFSAERTGGSVSTLTIQRTQQEDSAVYLCASSATWNTEAFFGQGTRLTVV.

The V gene is TRBV6-1, the J gene TRBJ2-7, with 9 bases aligning to TRBD1. CDR3 length: 15 amino acids. The germline CDR1 and CDR2 sequences are MNHNS and SASEGT. V dropped 6 bases and J dropped 2; count of bases not matched to a gene: 8. CDR3 amino acids: CASSEPGQGPYEQYF. Written as DNA, the CDR3 is TGTGCCAGCAGCGAACCGGGACAGGGCCCCTACGAGCAGTACTTC.

The genes are TRBV30 and TRBJ2-1; 7 nucleotides align to TRBD2. Trimming at V came to 5 bases and at J to 7 bases, leaving 5 bases not matched to a gene. The germline CDR1 and CDR2 sequences are GTSNPN and SVGIG (reference sequence). The CDR3 loop spans 12 amino acids. CDR3 sequence (DNA): TGTGCCTGGGGGGCGGGAGTGAATGAGCAGTTCTTC. Translating gives CAWGAGVNEQFF.

This chain connects TRBV5-1 to TRBJ1-2, with D maybe TRBD1 (6 bases). This CDR3 contains 14 residues. Trimming pared 2 bases from V and 6 bases from J, leaving 14 bases between. CDR1 is SGHRS and CDR2 is YFSETQ in the germline V gene. CDR3 sequence reads: CASSLTGTRHGYTF. CDR3 DNA sequence: TGCGCCAGCAGCTTAACAGGGACGAGGCATGGCTACACCTTC. The full variable domain, in which reference TRBV5-1 and TRBJ1-2 provide the parts outside the CDR3, is KAGVTQTPRYLIKTRGQQVTLSCSPISGHRSVSWYQQTPGQGLQFLFEYFSETQRNKGNFPGRFSGRQFSNSRSEMNVSTLELGDSALYLCASSLTGTRHGYTFGSGTRLTVV.

The chain is built from TRBV6-5 and TRBJ1-5; no clear D gene. Looked up from germline, CDR1 is MNHEY and CDR2 is SVGAGI. This CDR3 region has 15 residues. V lost 4 bases, J lost 0 bases, and 10 bases lay in between. DNA for the CDR3: TGTGCCAGCAGTTTAGATCCACTTAGCAATCAGCCCCAGCATTTT. Translating gives CASSLDPLSNQPQHF.